This T cell receptor beta chain came from a study of blood T cell repertoires in COVID-19. Only one count was recorded for this clone. The CDR3 has 16 amino acids. J was trimmed by 0 bases and V by 0 bases; bases with no gene match: 3. Germline CDR1 is KGHSH and CDR2 is LQKENI. Original methodology: Estimation of nucleated cell counts relied on the amplification of reference gene primers. The method was immunoSEQ multiplex PCR; TCRdb's version includes in-frame clones alone and lacks a portion of them. The V and J calls and clone size are taken from that table; D and trimming were inferred from the DNA. The table lists more than 80,000 clones, over 70% of them singletons.

Sequencing was performed on peripheral blood. This sequence originates from a human donor with acute or convalescent COVID-19. The donor label of this sample is uncertain. V is TRBV18 and J is TRBJ2-3; 7 positions match TRBD2. The CDR3 loop is CASSPPWGGSTDTQYF. In nucleotides, the CDR3 is TGTGCCAGCTCACCACCGTGGGGGGGTAGCACAGATACGCAGTATTTT.